Listed below are T cell receptor beta chains from one sample, sequenced in a study of blood T cell repertoires in COVID-19. Produced via immunoSEQ multiplex PCR; TCRdb's table is partial and in-frame only. This table holds about 69,000 clones, 75% to 80% found once. Sequencing used peripheral blood. All receptors derive from a human donor in a cohort sampled during active COVID-19. Each CDR3 is given with its conserved first and last residue. Fields, in order: J gene, V gene, clone size, D gene, CDR3 DNA, CDR3 protein. The D gene is left open where the match is weak. For some rows the clone size is stated as once, few or many, or as a class when expanded; others skip it.

J: TRBJ1-6
V: TRBV19
size: NA
D: NA
DNA: TGTGCCAGCACCCTGGTCCCGGATTCACCCCTCCACTTT
CDR3: CASTLVPDSPLHF

J: TRBJ2-3
V: TRBV5-1
size: NA
D: NA
DNA: TGCGCCAGCAGCTTGGAGGCGGGGCCCCGTCGGGGCACAGATACGCAGTATTTT
CDR3: CASSLEAGPRRGTDTQYF

J: TRBJ1-5
V: TRBV9
size: NA
D: NA
DNA: TGTGCCAGCAGCGGTGGCCTAGATGGCAATCAGCCCCAGCATTTT
CDR3: CASSGGLDGNQPQHF

J: TRBJ1-6
V: TRBV30
size: NA
D: NA
DNA: TGTGCCTGGAGTGTTTCCTTCCGGGACAAATTGAGCTCCTATAATTCACCCCTCCACTTT
CDR3: CAWSVSFRDKLSSYNSPLHF

J: TRBJ1-4
V: TRBV6-5
size: once
D: NA
DNA: TGTGCCAGCGTGGGACTGCTTAATGAAAAACTGTTTTTT
CDR3: CASVGLLNEKLFF

J: TRBJ2-2
V: TRBV29-1
size: NA
D: TRBD2
DNA: TGCAGCGGTCTAGCGGGTCGGTCGAACACCGGGGAGCTGTTTTTT
CDR3: CSGLAGRSNTGELFF

J: TRBJ2-1
V: TRBV3-1/TRBV3-2
size: NA
D: TRBD2
DNA: TGTGCCAGCAGCCTCCCCCTAGCGGGAGATTACAATGAGCAGTTCTTC
CDR3: CASSLPLAGDYNEQFF

J: TRBJ1-5
V: TRBV3-1/TRBV3-2
size: few
D: NA
DNA: TGTGCCAGCAGCCAAGGAACGGTGGGCTGGGCCCCAAATCAGCCCCAGCATTTT
CDR3: CASSQGTVGWAPNQPQHF

J: TRBJ2-7
V: TRBV19
size: NA
D: NA
DNA: TGTGCCAGTAGGGGCGCTTTCGAGCAGTACTTC
CDR3: CASRGAFEQYF

J: TRBJ2-7
V: TRBV21-1
size: NA
D: NA
DNA: TGTGCCAGCAAGACAGGGAACTCTTACGAGCAGTACTTC
CDR3: CASKTGNSYEQYF

J: TRBJ2-7
V: TRBV3-1/TRBV3-2
size: NA
D: TRBD2
DNA: TGTGCCAGCAGCCCCCCCTTGATAGCGGGAGGCGGAACCTACGAGCAGTACTTC
CDR3: CASSPPLIAGGGTYEQYF

J: TRBJ2-7
V: TRBV10-3
size: NA
D: TRBD2
DNA: TGTGCCACGTCCGGGGAGGGCCACTACGAGCAGTACTTC
CDR3: CATSGEGHYEQYF

J: TRBJ1-5
V: TRBV19
size: NA
D: TRBD1
DNA: TGTGCCAGTAGGGACTTCGGACAGGCGCACAATCAGCCCCAGCATTTT
CDR3: CASRDFGQAHNQPQHF

J: TRBJ1-4
V: TRBV5-5
size: NA
D: NA
DNA: TGTGCCAGCAGCCCCACAGGTGACTCGAATGAAAAACTGTTTTTT
CDR3: CASSPTGDSNEKLFF

J: TRBJ1-3
V: TRBV7-2
size: NA
D: TRBD1
DNA: TGTGCCAGCAGCCCGGACAGGGGGTACGGAAACACCATATATTTT
CDR3: CASSPDRGYGNTIYF

J: TRBJ2-2
V: TRBV5-1
size: few
D: TRBD2
DNA: TGCGCCAGCAGCGCGACGATGGGCGGGAGTCCCGGGGAGCTGTTTTTT
CDR3: CASSATMGGSPGELFF

J: TRBJ2-2
V: TRBV6-6
size: NA
D: NA
DNA: TGTGCCAGCAGGGAGGGCCCGAGGACCGGGGAGCTGTTTTTT
CDR3: CASREGPRTGELFF

J: TRBJ2-4
V: TRBV20-1
size: once
D: NA
DNA: TGCAGTGCTAGTTCAGGGTATGGCAACATTCAGTACTTC
CDR3: CSASSGYGNIQYF

J: TRBJ2-3
V: TRBV29-1
size: once
D: NA
DNA: TGCAGCGTTGAAGCTACAGATACGCAGTATTTT
CDR3: CSVEATDTQYF

J: TRBJ2-3
V: TRBV7-2
size: NA
D: TRBD1
DNA: TGTGCCAGCAGAAGGGGGCCGACGCCAGATACGCAGTATTTT
CDR3: CASRRGPTPDTQYF

J: TRBJ2-7
V: TRBV6-1
size: once
D: NA
DNA: TGTGCCAGCAGTGAAGGGCCTTCCTACGAGCAGTACTTC
CDR3: CASSEGPSYEQYF

J: TRBJ2-5
V: TRBV5-1
size: few
D: TRBD1
DNA: TGCGCCAGCAGCCAGGGACAGGGTGTAGGAGCAGAACGGACCCAGTACTTC
CDR3: CASSQGQGVGAERTQYF

J: TRBJ2-3
V: TRBV28
size: NA
D: NA
DNA: TGTGCCAGCAGACCCGGAGGGCGGGCGGGCACAGATACGCAGTATTTT
CDR3: CASRPGGRAGTDTQYF

J: TRBJ1-5
V: TRBV4-1
size: few
D: NA
DNA: TGCGCCAGCAGCCAAGACCCGGGACAGCCCCAGCATTTT
CDR3: CASSQDPGQPQHF

J: TRBJ1-2
V: TRBV10-3
size: few
D: TRBD1
DNA: TGTGCCATCAGTGAAGGACAGGACTATGGCTACACCTTC
CDR3: CAISEGQDYGYTF

J: TRBJ1-1
V: TRBV4-1
size: NA
D: TRBD1
DNA: TGCGCCAGCAGCCAAACAGGGGGCGCGCCTGAAGCTTTCTTT
CDR3: CASSQTGGAPEAFF

J: TRBJ1-6
V: TRBV5-1
size: NA
D: TRBD1
DNA: TGCGCCAGCAGCTTAGCAGGGGGTGAAACGTTGACCCTCCACTTT
CDR3: CASSLAGGETLTLHF

J: TRBJ1-6
V: TRBV5-1
size: NA
D: NA
DNA: TGCGCCAGCAGCTGGAGGGGAGGCGATTCACCCCTCCACTTT
CDR3: CASSWRGGDSPLHF

J: TRBJ2-7
V: TRBV11-2
size: NA
D: TRBD2
DNA: TGTGCCAGCAGCTTAGCAGGACTAGCGGGTCGAGAGCAGTACTTC
CDR3: CASSLAGLAGREQYF

J: TRBJ2-2
V: TRBV28
size: NA
D: NA
DNA: TGTGCCATCACAGGGGCGGGGGGCACCGGGGAGCTGTTTTTT
CDR3: CAITGAGGTGELFF

J: TRBJ1-2
V: TRBV6-5
size: NA
D: NA
DNA: TGTGCCAGCAGTTATGGTCAGATCTATGGCTACACCTTC
CDR3: CASSYGQIYGYTF